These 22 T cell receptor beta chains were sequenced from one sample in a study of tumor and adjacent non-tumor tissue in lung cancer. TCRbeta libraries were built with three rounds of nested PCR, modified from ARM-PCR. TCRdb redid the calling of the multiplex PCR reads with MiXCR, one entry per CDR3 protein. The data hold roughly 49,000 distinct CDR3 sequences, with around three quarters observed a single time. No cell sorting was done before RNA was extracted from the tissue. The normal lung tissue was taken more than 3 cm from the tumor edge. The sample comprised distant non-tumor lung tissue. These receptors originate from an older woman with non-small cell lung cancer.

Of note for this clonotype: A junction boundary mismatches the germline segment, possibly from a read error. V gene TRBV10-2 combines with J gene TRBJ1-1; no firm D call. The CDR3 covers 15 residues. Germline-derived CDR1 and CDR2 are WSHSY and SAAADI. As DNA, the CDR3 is TGCACCAGCAGTGAGTCCGGGAGGGCGAACACTGAAGCCTTCTTT. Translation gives CTSSESGRANTEAFF.

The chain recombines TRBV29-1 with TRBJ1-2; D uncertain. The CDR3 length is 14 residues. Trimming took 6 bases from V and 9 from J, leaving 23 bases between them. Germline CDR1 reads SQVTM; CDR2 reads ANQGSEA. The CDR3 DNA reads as TGCAGCGTCCAATTCGACAAATCTAAATATAGCTACACCTTC. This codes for CSVQFDKSKYSYTF.

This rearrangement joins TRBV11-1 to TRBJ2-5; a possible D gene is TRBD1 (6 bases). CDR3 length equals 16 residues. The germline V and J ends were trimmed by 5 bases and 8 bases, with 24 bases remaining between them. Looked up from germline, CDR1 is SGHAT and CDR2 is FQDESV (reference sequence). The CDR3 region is CASSRRQVEGIDTQYF. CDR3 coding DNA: TGTGCCAGCAGCCGACGACAGGTCGAGGGGATAGATACCCAGTACTTC.

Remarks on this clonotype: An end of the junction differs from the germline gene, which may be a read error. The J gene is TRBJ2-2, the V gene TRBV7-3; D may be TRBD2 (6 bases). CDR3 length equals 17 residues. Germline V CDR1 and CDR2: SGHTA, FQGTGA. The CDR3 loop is CASSLFPGTANTGGLFF. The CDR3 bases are TGTGCCAGCAGCTTATTTCCCGGGACCGCGAACACCGGGGGGCTGTTTTTT. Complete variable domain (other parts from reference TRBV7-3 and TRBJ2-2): GAGVSQTPSNKVTEKGKYVELRCDPISGHTALYWYRQSLGQGPEFLIYFQGTGAADDSGLPNDRFFAVRPEGSVSTLKIQRTERGDSAVYLCASSLFPGTANTGGLFFGEGSRLTVL.

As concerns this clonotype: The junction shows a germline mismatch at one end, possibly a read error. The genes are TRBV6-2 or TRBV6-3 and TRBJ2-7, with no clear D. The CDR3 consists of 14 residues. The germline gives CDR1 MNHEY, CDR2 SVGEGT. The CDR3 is CGSKAAARLLEQYF. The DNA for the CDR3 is TGTGGCAGCAAGGCCGCGGCCCGTCTCCTTGAGCAGTACTTC.

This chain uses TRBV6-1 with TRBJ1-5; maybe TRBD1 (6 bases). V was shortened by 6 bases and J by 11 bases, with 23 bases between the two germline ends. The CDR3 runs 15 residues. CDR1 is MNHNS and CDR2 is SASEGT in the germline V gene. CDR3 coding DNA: TGTGCCAGCAGGGAGAGGTCAGGGGTAAGACAGTCCCAGCATTTT. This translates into CASRERSGVRQSQHF.

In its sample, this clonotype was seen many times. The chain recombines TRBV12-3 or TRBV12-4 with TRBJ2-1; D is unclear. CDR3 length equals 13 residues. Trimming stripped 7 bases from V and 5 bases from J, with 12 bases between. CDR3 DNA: TGTGCCAGCAAAGGGTCGGCCGACAATGAGCAGTTCTTC. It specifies CASKGSADNEQFF.

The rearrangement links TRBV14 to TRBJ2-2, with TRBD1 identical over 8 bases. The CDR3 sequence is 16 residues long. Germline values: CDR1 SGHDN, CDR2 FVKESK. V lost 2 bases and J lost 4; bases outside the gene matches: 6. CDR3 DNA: TGTGCCAGCAGCCAACAGGGGGCCTCGAGCACCGGGGAGCTGTTTTTT. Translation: CASSQQGASSTGELFF.

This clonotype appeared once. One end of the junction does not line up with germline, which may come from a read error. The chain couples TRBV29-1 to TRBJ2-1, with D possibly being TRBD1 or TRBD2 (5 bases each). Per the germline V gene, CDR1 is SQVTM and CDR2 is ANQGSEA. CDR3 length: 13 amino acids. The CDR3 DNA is TGCAGCGTTCCGGGGCAGGGTGACAATGGGCAGTTCTTC. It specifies CSVPGQGDNGQFF.

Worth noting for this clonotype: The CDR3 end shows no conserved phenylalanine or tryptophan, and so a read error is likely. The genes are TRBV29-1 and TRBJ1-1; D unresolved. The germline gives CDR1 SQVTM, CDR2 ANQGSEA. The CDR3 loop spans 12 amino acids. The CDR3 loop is CIVLPGNTEAFS. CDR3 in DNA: TGCATCGTGCTCCCAGGGAACACTGAAGCTTTCTCT.

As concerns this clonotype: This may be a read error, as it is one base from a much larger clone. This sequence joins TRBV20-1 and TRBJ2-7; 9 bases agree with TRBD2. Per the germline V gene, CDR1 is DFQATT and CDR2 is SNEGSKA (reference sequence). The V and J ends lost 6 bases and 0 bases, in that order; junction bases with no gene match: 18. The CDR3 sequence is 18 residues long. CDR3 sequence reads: CSAPPDSGSPVGSYEQYF. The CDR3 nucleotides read TGCAGTGCGCCACCGGATAGCGGGAGTCCTGTAGGCTCCTACGAGCAGTACTTC.

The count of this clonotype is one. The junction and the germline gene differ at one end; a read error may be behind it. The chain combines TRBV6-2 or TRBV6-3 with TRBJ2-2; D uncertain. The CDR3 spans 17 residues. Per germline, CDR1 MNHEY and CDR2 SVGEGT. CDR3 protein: CASSYTQHKANTGELFF. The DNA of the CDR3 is TGTGCCAGCAGTTACACCCAACATAAGGCCAACACAGGGGAGCTGTTTTTT.

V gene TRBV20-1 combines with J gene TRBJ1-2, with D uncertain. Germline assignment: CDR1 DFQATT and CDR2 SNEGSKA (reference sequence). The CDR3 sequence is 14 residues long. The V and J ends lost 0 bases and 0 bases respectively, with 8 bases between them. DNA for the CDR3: TGCAGTGCTAGAGATGGGCTAACTAACTATGGCTACACCTTC. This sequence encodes CSARDGLTNYGYTF.

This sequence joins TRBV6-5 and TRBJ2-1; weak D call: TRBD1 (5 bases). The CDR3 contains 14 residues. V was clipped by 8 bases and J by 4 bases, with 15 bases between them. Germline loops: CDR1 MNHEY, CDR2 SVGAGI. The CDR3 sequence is CASGFDSTYNEQFF. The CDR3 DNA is TGTGCCAGCGGTTTCGACAGCACTTACAATGAGCAGTTCTTC.

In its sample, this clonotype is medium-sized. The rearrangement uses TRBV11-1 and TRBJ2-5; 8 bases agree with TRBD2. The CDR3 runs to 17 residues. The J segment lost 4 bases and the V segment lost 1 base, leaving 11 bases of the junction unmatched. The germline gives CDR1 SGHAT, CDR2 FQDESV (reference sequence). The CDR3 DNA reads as TGTGCCAGCAGCTTAGGCAGCGGGAGAGGGCTCGGAGAGACCCAGTACTTC. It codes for CASSLGSGRGLGETQYF.

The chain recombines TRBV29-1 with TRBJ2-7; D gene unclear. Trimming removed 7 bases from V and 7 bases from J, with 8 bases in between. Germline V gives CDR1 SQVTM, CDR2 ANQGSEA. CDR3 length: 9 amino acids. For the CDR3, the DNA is TGCAGCGCGTTCCAGGAGCAGTACTTC. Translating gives CSAFQEQYF.

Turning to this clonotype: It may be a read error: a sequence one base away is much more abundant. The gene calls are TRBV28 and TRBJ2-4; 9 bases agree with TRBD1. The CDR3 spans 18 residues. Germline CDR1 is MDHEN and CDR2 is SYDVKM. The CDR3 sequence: CTSSTDTGGAGRGNIQYF. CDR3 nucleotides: TGTACCAGCAGTACAGACACAGGGGGCGCTGGTCGGGGAAACATTCAGTACTTC.

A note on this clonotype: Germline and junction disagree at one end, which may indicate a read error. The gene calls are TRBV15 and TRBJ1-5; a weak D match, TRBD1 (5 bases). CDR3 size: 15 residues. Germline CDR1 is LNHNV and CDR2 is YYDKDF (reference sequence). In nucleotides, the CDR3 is TGTGTCACCAGCCTTACAGGTTCTGGCAATCAGCCCCAGCATTTT. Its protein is CVTSLTGSGNQPQHF.

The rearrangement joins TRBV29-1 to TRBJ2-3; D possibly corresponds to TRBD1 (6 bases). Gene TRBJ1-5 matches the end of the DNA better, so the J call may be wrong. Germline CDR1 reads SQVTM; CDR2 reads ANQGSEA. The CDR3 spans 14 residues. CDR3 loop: CSVGAGAGTYTQHF. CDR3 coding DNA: TGCAGCGTTGGGGCAGGGGCGGGCACGTATACGCAGCATTTT.

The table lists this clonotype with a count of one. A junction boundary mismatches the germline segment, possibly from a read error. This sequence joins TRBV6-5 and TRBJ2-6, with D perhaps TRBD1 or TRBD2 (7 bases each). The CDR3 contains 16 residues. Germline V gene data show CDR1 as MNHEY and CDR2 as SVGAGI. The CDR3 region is CPSSRQGLGGANVLTF. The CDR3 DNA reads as TGTCCCAGCAGTCGACAGGGATTAGGGGGGGCCAATGTCCTGACTTTC.

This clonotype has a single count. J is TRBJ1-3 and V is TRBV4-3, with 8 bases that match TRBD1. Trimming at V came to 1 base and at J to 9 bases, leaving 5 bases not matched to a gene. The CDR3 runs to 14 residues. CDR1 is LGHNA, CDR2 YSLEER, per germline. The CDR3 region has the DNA TGCGCCAGCAGCCAAGTGGGACAGGACAGCACCATATATTTT. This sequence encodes CASSQVGQDSTIYF.

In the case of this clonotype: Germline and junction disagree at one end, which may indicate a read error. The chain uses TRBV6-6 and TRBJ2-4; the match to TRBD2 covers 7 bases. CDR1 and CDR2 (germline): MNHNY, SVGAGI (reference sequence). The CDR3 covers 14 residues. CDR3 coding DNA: TGTGCCAGCAGAGAGGGGACTAACAGAAACATTCTGTACTTC. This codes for CASREGTNRNILYF.